This entry lists 29 T cell receptor beta chains sequenced from one sample in a study of T cell responses to AZD1222 COVID-19 vaccine. Assay: immunoSEQ multiplex PCR; the TCRdb copy retains only in-frame clones and omits some. The sample has tens of thousands of clones; roughly 84% are singletons. The sample here was peripheral blood, taken on day 0 of AZD1222 vaccination. The origin of the receptors is an adult in good health.

This clone came up a few times. The chain joins TRBV30 to TRBJ2-1; D not certain. Trimming took 1 base from V and 1 from J, leaving 8 bases between them. The CDR3 consists of 14 residues. Germline values: CDR1 GTSNPN, CDR2 SVGIG (reference sequence). Here the CDR3 DNA reads TGTGCCTGGAGTGATGGTGGGTCCTACAATGAGCAGTTCTTC. Encoded protein: CAWSDGGSYNEQFF.

The genes are TRBV18 and TRBJ1-5, with 9 bases matching TRBD1. The CDR3 length is 16 residues. Germline V gives CDR1 KGHSH, CDR2 LQKENI. V was clipped by 0 bases and J by 6 bases; unmatched bases: 6. The CDR3 DNA follows: TGTGCCAGCTCACCACCCCCGGGACAGGGAGGTCAGCCCCAGCATTTT. Translation: CASSPPPGQGGQPQHF. Supplemented by reference TRBV18 and TRBJ1-5, the full variable domain reads NAGVMQNPRHLVRRRGQEARLRCSPMKGHSHVYWYRQLPEEGLKFMVYLQKENIIDESGMPKERFSAEFPKEGPSILRIQQVVRGDSAAYFCASSPPPGQGGQPQHFGDGTRLSIL.

The CDR3 protein is CASSMGHSSYEQYF. The CDR3 nucleotides read TGTGCCAGCAGCATGGGACATAGCTCCTACGAGCAGTACTTC. This chain joins TRBV11-2 and TRBJ2-7, with D maybe TRBD1 (6 bases). Germline V gene data show CDR1 as SGHAT and CDR2 as FQNNGV. The CDR3 contains 14 residues. The germline V and J ends were trimmed by 5 bases and 0 bases, with 11 bases remaining between them.

The V call is TRBV21-1, the J call TRBJ2-7; no DNA check was done on the table's D call, TRBD1. TRBV21-1 corresponds to a pseudogene. CDR3 length: 14 amino acids. CDR3 amino acids: CAPFNRDRGYEQYF. CDR3 nucleotides: TGTGCCCCCTTTAATCGGGACAGAGGTTACGAGCAGTACTTC.

The chain links TRBV3-1 (or the pseudogene TRBV3-2) to TRBJ2-1; 10 bases line up with TRBD2. V lost 1 base, J lost 4 bases, and 7 bases stayed unmatched. The CDR3 length is 17 residues. Germline CDR1 and CDR2: LGHDT and YNNKEL (reference sequence). CDR3 sequence reads: CASSQVLAGARYNEQFF. Here the CDR3 DNA reads TGTGCCAGCAGCCAAGTCCTAGCGGGAGCACGGTACAATGAGCAGTTCTTC.

This chain links TRBV6-5 with TRBJ2-3; either TRBD1 or TRBD2 may fit D (5 bases each). Trimming took off 6 bases at V and 4 bases at J, with 11 bases between the two ends. CDR3 size: 13 residues. CDR1 is MNHEY, CDR2 SVGAGI, per germline. CDR3 region: CASRQAGPDTQYF. The CDR3 DNA reads TGTGCCAGCAGACAGGCGGGTCCAGATACGCAGTATTTT.

This clone showed up just once. The chain combines TRBV11-2 with TRBJ2-1; tentative D call: TRBD2 (7 bases). V was clipped by 4 bases and J by 0 bases, with 16 bases between them. Germline V gene data show CDR1 as SGHAT and CDR2 as FQNNGV. The CDR3 runs 17 residues. The CDR3 coding sequence is TGTGCCAGCAGCTCCCGGGGGGCGGGTGACTCCTACAATGAGCAGTTCTTC. Encoded protein: CASSSRGAGDSYNEQFF.

The chain joins TRBV4-3 to TRBJ2-1; possible D gene TRBD2, 6 bases. The CDR3 contains 14 residues. The V and J ends lost 3 bases and 1 base respectively, with 7 bases between them. CDR1 and CDR2 from the germline V gene are LGHNA and YSLEER. CDR3 bases: TGCGCCAGCAGCCACGGGAGATCCTACAATGAGCAGTTCTTC. Residues: CASSHGRSYNEQFF.

V gene TRBV28 combines with J gene TRBJ1-6; TRBD1 matches at 8 bases. V lost 3 bases, J lost 7 bases, and 14 bases stayed unmatched. Germline V gives CDR1 MDHEN, CDR2 SYDVKM. This CDR3 is 18 amino acids long. The CDR3 region is CASSFPGQGGRSNSPLHF. Written as DNA, the CDR3 is TGTGCCAGCAGTTTTCCTGGACAGGGCGGTCGGTCGAATTCACCCCTCCACTTT.

The chain joins TRBV29-1 to TRBJ2-1, with 10 bases that match TRBD2. Germline CDR1 is SQVTM and CDR2 is ANQGSEA. The CDR3 sequence is 14 residues long. V gave up 4 bases and J gave up 10 bases; unmatched junction bases: 10. The CDR3 here is CSVVLAGVLGEQFF. The CDR3 DNA sequence: TGCAGCGTTGTCCTAGCGGGAGTCCTAGGGGAGCAGTTCTTC.

V gene TRBV7-6 combines with J gene TRBJ2-1, with D perhaps TRBD1 (5 bases). The CDR3 is 16 residues long. Germline V gives CDR1 SGHVS, CDR2 FNYEAQ. Trimming cost V 5 bases and J 6 bases, with 20 bases left between them. The DNA for the CDR3 is TGTGCCAGCAGCCCCCCAGGGCTCCTCCGCGCCAATGAGCAGTTCTTC. Residues: CASSPPGLLRANEQFF.

On this clone: The same CDR3 arises from other DNA sequences in this sample as well. V and J are TRBV30 and TRBJ1-5; no clear D. Germline V gives CDR1 GTSNPN, CDR2 SVGIG (reference sequence). This CDR3 contains 13 residues. V was shortened by 2 bases and J by 1 base, with 6 bases between the two germline ends. The CDR3 loop reads CAWSLGSNQPQHF. The CDR3 DNA follows: TGTGCCTGGAGTTTGGGGAGCAATCAGCCCCAGCATTTT.

V and J are TRBV11-1 and TRBJ2-2, with 7 bases aligning to TRBD1. Trimming cost V 5 bases and J 2 bases; bases outside gene matches: 8. This CDR3 has 16 amino acids. CDR1 and CDR2 (germline): SGHAT, FQDESV (reference sequence). Here the CDR3 DNA reads TGTGCCAGCAGCGCACCCCGGGACAGAAACACCGGGGAGCTGTTTTTT. Protein sequence: CASSAPRDRNTGELFF.

This sequence joins TRBV2 and TRBJ1-4, with 9 positions matching TRBD1. CDR3 length: 13 residues. Looked up from germline, CDR1 is SNHLY and CDR2 is FYNNEI. V lost 9 bases to trimming and J lost 6 bases; unmatched junction nucleotides: 5. The CDR3 spells CASGDRDDEKLFF. The CDR3, as DNA: TGTGCCAGTGGGGACAGGGATGATGAAAAACTGTTTTTT.

The rearrangement joins TRBV27 to TRBJ2-3; D uncertain. The germline V and J ends were trimmed by 4 bases and 2 bases, with 4 bases remaining between them. Germline-derived CDR1 and CDR2 are MNHEY and SMNVEV (reference sequence). The CDR3 is 12 residues long. CDR3 sequence: CASSWNTDTQYF. The CDR3 DNA sequence: TGTGCCAGCAGTTGGAACACAGATACGCAGTATTTT.

The gene calls are TRBV11-3 and TRBJ2-7; a weak D match, TRBD2 (5 bases). V lost 1 base, J lost 4 bases, and 20 bases lay in between. Germline CDR1 reads SGHNT; CDR2 reads YENEEA. The CDR3 has 17 amino acids. The CDR3 DNA reads as TGTGCCAGCAGCTTAGTTTTCCCAGCGGAAGTTTCTTACGAGCAGTACTTC. This gives the protein CASSLVFPAEVSYEQYF.

V usage is TRBV3-1 (or the pseudogene TRBV3-2) and J usage is TRBJ1-5; TRBD1 is a possible D gene (6 bases). This CDR3 has 16 amino acids. In germline, CDR1 is LGHDT, CDR2 YNNKEL (reference sequence). V lost 3 bases to trimming and J lost 5 bases, with 17 bases between them. As DNA, the CDR3 is TGTGCCAGCAGCCAGGGGGGTGTGGGGGGCTATCAGCCCCAGCATTTT. This encodes CASSQGGVGGYQPQHF.

This chain joins TRBV6-5 and TRBJ2-1; unclear D gene. There are 15 residues in the CDR3. Germline values: CDR1 MNHEY, CDR2 SVGAGI. The V gene lost 6 bases and the J gene lost 0 bases, with 12 bases spanning the gap. This chain's CDR3 is CASRGPSYSYNEQFF. In nucleotides, the CDR3 is TGTGCCAGCAGGGGTCCAAGCTACTCCTACAATGAGCAGTTCTTC.

The chain recombines TRBV11-2 with TRBJ2-3; no reliable D call. This CDR3 has 13 residues. Germline CDR1 and CDR2: SGHAT and FQNNGV. Trimming took off 1 base at V and 4 bases at J, with 6 bases between the two ends. The CDR3 sequence is CASSLGPADTQYF. DNA of the CDR3: TGTGCCAGCAGCTTAGGGCCGGCAGATACGCAGTATTTT.

The J gene is TRBJ2-2, the V gene TRBV20-1, with D hard to call. The CDR3 contains 11 residues. Trimming removed 6 bases from V and 5 bases from J, with 7 bases in between. Germline V gene lookup returns CDR1 DFQATT and CDR2 SNEGSKA (reference sequence). Written as DNA, the CDR3 is TGCAGTGCCCCAGGTACCGGGGAGCTGTTTTTT. It codes for CSAPGTGELFF.

This clone was found once. This rearrangement joins TRBV5-6 to TRBJ1-2, with D hard to call. V lost 2 bases and J 5 bases, leaving 4 bases between the germline ends. Germline V gene data show CDR1 as SGHDT and CDR2 as YYEEEE. CDR3 length: 11 residues. DNA for the CDR3: TGTGCCAGCAGCTTAGATTATGGCTACACCTTC. Encoded protein: CASSLDYGYTF.

V usage is TRBV28 and J usage is TRBJ2-3, with 9 bases matching TRBD2. Germline assignment: CDR1 MDHEN and CDR2 SYDVKM. CDR3 length: 17 amino acids. With V trimmed by 5 bases and J by 4 bases, 13 bases remained unmatched. The CDR3, as DNA: TGTGCCAGCAGTACCTCCCTAGGTGCGGGAGGGCCAGATACGCAGTATTTT. Its protein is CASSTSLGAGGPDTQYF. The full variable domain, rest sourced from reference TRBV28 and TRBJ2-3, is DVKVTQSSRYLVKRTGEKVFLECVQDMDHENMFWYRQDPGLGLRLIYFSYDVKMKEKGDIPEGYSVSREKKERFSLILESASTNQTSMYLCASSTSLGAGGPDTQYFGPGTRLTVL.

V usage is TRBV7-6 and J usage is TRBJ1-4; 8 nucleotides agree with TRBD1. This CDR3 contains 15 residues. The V segment lost 4 bases and the J segment 8 bases; nucleotides outside the gene matches: 9. Germline V gene sequence: CDR1 SGHVS, CDR2 FNYEAQ. CDR3 sequence (DNA): TGTGCCAGCAGCTCCACCGGGACAGGAAACGAAAAACTGTTTTTT. Translating it yields CASSSTGTGNEKLFF.

This sequence joins TRBV6-1 and TRBJ2-1, with 7 bases fitting TRBD1. V dropped 1 base and J dropped 11; count of bases not matched to a gene: 11. The CDR3 sequence is 15 residues long. The germline V gene has CDR1 MNHNS and CDR2 SASEGT. This CDR3 reads CASSEGWGQPDQQFF. In DNA form, the CDR3 reads TGTGCCAGCAGTGAAGGTTGGGGACAGCCGGATCAGCAGTTCTTC.

The chain employs TRBV6-5 and TRBJ2-1; maybe TRBD1 (6 bases). CDR1 and CDR2 (germline): MNHEY, SVGAGI. This CDR3 is built from 15 residues. Trimming took off 6 bases at V and 1 base at J, with 13 bases between the two ends. The CDR3 here is CASRTQGASYNEQFF. CDR3 bases: TGTGCCAGCAGGACACAGGGAGCGTCCTACAATGAGCAGTTCTTC.

This CDR3 is CASSDRGEQFF. CDR3 coding DNA: TGTGCCAGTAGTGACAGGGGCGAGCAGTTCTTC. The gene calls are TRBV19 and TRBJ2-1; 8 bases are a match to TRBD1. The CDR3 runs 11 residues. The junction had 1 base not matched to a gene; V was cut back by 5 bases and J by 10 bases. Germline assignment: CDR1 LNHDA and CDR2 SQIVND (reference sequence).

For the CDR3, the DNA is TGTGCCAGCAGCACTTCGCCTAGCGGGAGATCCGGGGAGCTGTTTTTT. This gives the protein CASSTSPSGRSGELFF. The chain combines TRBV21-1 with TRBJ2-2; the listed D gene, TRBD2, was not tested against the DNA. TRBV21-1 is a recognized pseudogene. This CDR3 contains 16 residues.

The chain has TRBV7-2 and TRBJ2-5; D not resolved. This CDR3 region has 14 residues. From germline, CDR1 is SGHTA and CDR2 FQGNSA. Trimming removed 1 base from V and 5 bases from J, with 11 bases in between. CDR3 in DNA: TGTGCCAGCAGCTTAGTTACCGGCGCGGAGACCCAGTACTTC. Protein product: CASSLVTGAETQYF.

The V and J genes are TRBV7-9 and TRBJ2-7; D is perhaps TRBD2 (6 bases). Germline CDR1 and CDR2: SEHNR and FQNEAQ (reference sequence). The V gene lost 2 bases and the J gene lost 0 bases, with 8 bases spanning the gap. The CDR3 has 14 amino acids. The CDR3 loop reads CASSLIAVSYEQYF. The CDR3 coding sequence is TGTGCCAGCAGCTTAATAGCGGTCTCCTACGAGCAGTACTTC.